Reported below is one TCR beta chain. Antigen specificity is unknown. This record belongs to a study of siplizumab effects on memory and regulatory T cells. Between the trimmed V and J ends, which lost 4 bases and 5 bases, there was a span of 11 bases. There are 13 residues in the CDR3. Germline V gene lookup returns CDR1 SNHLY and CDR2 FYNNEI. Assay used: immunoSEQ multiplex PCR; TCRdb lists only in-frame clones, some missing. The sample consists of about 110,000 clones, more than 90% of them appearing once. Notes on the study in general: Under siplizumab, alloreactive sequences traced to unstimulated CD4+ memory cells were significantly reduced.

The receptor comes from a human donor in good health. J is TRBJ2-5 and V is TRBV2, with D possibly being TRBD1 (5 bases). The sequencing input was CD4+ T cells sorted from blood. Here the CDR3 reads CASSALKGETQYF. The DNA for the CDR3 is TGTGCCAGCAGTGCCCTTAAGGGGGAGACCCAGTACTTC.